A single sample is the source of the 9 T cell receptor beta chains below, sequenced in a study of PD-1 blockade in classical Hodgkin lymphoma. Libraries were prepared by immunoSEQ multiplex PCR; TCRdb keeps only in-frame clonotypes and omits some of them. The repertoire includes over 85,000 clones, just over 90% of them detected once, and about 2.9% sits in the top ten. The time point denotes: cycle 4 day 1 (C4D1), after more than five weeks of nivolumab. Relapse after autologous stem cell transplantation occurred in every patient, and brentuximab vedotin exposure varied. The material was peripheral blood mononuclear cells (PBMCs), obtained before the fourth cycle of nivolumab. The receptor source for this set is a human donor with classical Hodgkin lymphoma.

V usage is TRBV6-4 and J usage is TRBJ2-7, with D uncertain. Trimming took off 6 bases at V and 2 bases at J, with 20 bases between the two ends. The CDR3 covers 16 residues. The germline CDR1 and CDR2 sequences are MRHNA and SNTAGT. The DNA of the CDR3 is TGTGCCAGCAGCGTATTATCCCAGGCAGCCCCCTACGAGCAGTACTTC. Its protein is CASSVLSQAAPYEQYF.

This rearrangement joins TRBV29-1 to TRBJ1-5; D possibly corresponds to TRBD1 (6 bases). V gave up 4 bases and J gave up 0 bases, with 10 bases separating them. Germline-derived CDR1 and CDR2 are SQVTM and ANQGSEA. The CDR3 has 14 amino acids. The CDR3 coding sequence is TGCAGCGTTGCGGAAGGGGGTAGCAATCAGCCCCAGCATTTT. Translated, it gives CSVAEGGSNQPQHF.

The chain is built from TRBV6-5 and TRBJ1-2, with 12 bases lining up with TRBD1. CDR1 is MNHEY and CDR2 is SVGAGI in the germline V gene. The CDR3 length is 14 residues. J gave up 7 bases and V 7 bases, and 7 bases lay outside the gene matches. This CDR3 reads CASTPGQGAGGYTF. The DNA for the CDR3 is TGTGCCAGCACACCGGGACAGGGGGCGGGTGGCTACACCTTC.

This chain links TRBV29-1 with TRBJ2-1, with D maybe TRBD2 (6 bases). The CDR3 totals 11 residues. Deletions cut 6 bases from V and 10 bases from J, with 13 bases between. Per the germline V gene, CDR1 is SQVTM and CDR2 is ANQGSEA. CDR3 residues: CSVLRDSEQFF. The CDR3 DNA sequence: TGCAGCGTCCTCCGGGACTCCGAGCAGTTCTTC.

This rearrangement joins TRBV6-1 to TRBJ1-5; TRBD1 might be the D (6 bases). This CDR3 has 15 residues. Germline-derived CDR1 and CDR2 are MNHNS and SASEGT. V dropped 5 bases and J dropped 4 bases, with 15 bases sitting between them. CDR3 sequence: CASSRRQAVNQPQHF. CDR3 sequence (DNA): TGTGCCAGCAGTCGCCGACAGGCGGTGAATCAGCCCCAGCATTTT.

The chain employs TRBV29-1 and TRBJ2-5; 7 nucleotides align to TRBD1. CDR3 length: 13 amino acids. The trim removed 8 bases at V and 1 base at J, leaving 7 bases unmatched. Germline V CDR1 and CDR2: SQVTM, ANQGSEA. The CDR3 region is CSTVDRAQETQYF. CDR3 nucleotides: TGCAGCACCGTTGACAGGGCCCAAGAGACCCAGTACTTC.

This chain uses TRBV6-4 with TRBJ2-3, with D possibly being TRBD2 (5 bases). The V gene's germline CDR1 is MRHNA and CDR2 SNTAGT. The CDR3 covers 14 residues. Trimming cost V 4 bases and J 4 bases, with 12 bases left between them. The CDR3 DNA reads TGTGCCAGCAGTGCGGGGAGAGTCGCAGATACGCAGTATTTT. This encodes CASSAGRVADTQYF.

The V gene is TRBV27, the J gene TRBJ1-1; D is undetermined. V lost 2 bases and J 6 bases, leaving 16 bases between the germline ends. There are 15 residues in the CDR3. Germline values: CDR1 MNHEY, CDR2 SMNVEV (reference sequence). The CDR3 protein is CASSLTASFGAEAFF. CDR3 coding DNA: TGTGCCAGCAGTTTAACAGCCAGCTTTGGGGCTGAAGCTTTCTTT.

CDR3 region: CASSLPGQRYNEQFF. The DNA of the CDR3 is TGTGCCAGCAGCCTACCGGGACAGAGATACAATGAGCAGTTCTTC. The chain employs TRBV7-8 and TRBJ2-1, with 7 bases fitting TRBD1. V trimming: 5 bases; J trimming: 4 bases; junction bases outside the gene matches: 8. The V gene's germline CDR1 is SGHVS and CDR2 FQNEAQ. The CDR3 runs to 15 residues.